These T cell receptor beta chains were read from a single sample in a study of blood T cell repertoires in COVID-19. The protocol was immunoSEQ multiplex PCR, while the TCRdb copy is restricted to in-frame clones and leaves out a portion. The sample includes under 45,000 clones, 65% to 90% of them seen just once. Material: peripheral blood. These receptors all stem from a man in his forties or fifties with active COVID-19. The CDR3 runs from the conserved cysteine through the conserved F or W. The D gene is left open where the match is weak. Where a row states a size, it is once, few, many or the class of an expanded clone; other rows omit it.

cdr3_aa: CASRYLAVSSYNEQFF
cdr3_nt: TGTGCCAGCAGGTATCTAGCGGTGAGCTCCTACAATGAGCAGTTCTTC
d_call: TRBD2
v_call: TRBV6-6
j_call: TRBJ2-1
clone_size: -

cdr3_aa: CASSSWSGTGVVNTEAFF
cdr3_nt: TGTGCCAGTAGTTCGTGGTCAGGGACAGGGGTGGTGAACACTGAAGCTTTCTTT
d_call: TRBD1
v_call: TRBV19
j_call: TRBJ1-1
clone_size: once

cdr3_aa: CASRRGGANVLTF
cdr3_nt: TGTGCCAGCAGGAGGGGTGGGGCCAACGTCCTGACTTTC
d_call: -
v_call: TRBV19
j_call: TRBJ2-6
clone_size: -

cdr3_aa: CASSELGASSTDTQYF
cdr3_nt: TGTGCCAGCAGTGAATTGGGGGCCTCTAGCACAGATACGCAGTATTTT
d_call: -
v_call: TRBV2
j_call: TRBJ2-3
clone_size: -

cdr3_aa: CASSLSIVAETQYF
cdr3_nt: TGTGCCAGCAGTTTATCGATTGTTGCGGAGACCCAGTACTTC
d_call: -
v_call: TRBV27
j_call: TRBJ2-5
clone_size: -

cdr3_aa: CASRKRSTSGNTIYF
cdr3_nt: TGTGCCAGCAGGAAAAGATCCACTTCTGGAAACACCATATATTTT
d_call: -
v_call: TRBV28
j_call: TRBJ1-3
clone_size: -

cdr3_aa: CASSSGLAGGGTGELFF
cdr3_nt: TGTGCCAGCAGCTCGGGACTAGCGGGAGGGGGCACCGGGGAGCTGTTTTTT
d_call: TRBD2
v_call: TRBV5-6
j_call: TRBJ2-2
clone_size: -

cdr3_aa: CASSQGGADTQYF
cdr3_nt: TGTGCCAGCAGCCAAGGGGGTGCAGATACGCAGTATTTT
d_call: -
v_call: TRBV7-3
j_call: TRBJ2-3
clone_size: -

cdr3_aa: CASSLEIAQSPLHF
cdr3_nt: TGTGCCAGCAGCTTGGAGATAGCCCAATCACCCCTCCACTTT
d_call: -
v_call: TRBV5-4
j_call: TRBJ1-6
clone_size: -

cdr3_aa: CASSDSGSRDSPLHF
cdr3_nt: TGCGCCAGCAGTGATTCGGGGTCCCGGGATTCACCCCTCCACTTT
d_call: -
v_call: TRBV10-1
j_call: TRBJ1-6
clone_size: -

cdr3_aa: CASSAGQAPGTEAFF
cdr3_nt: TGCGCCAGCAGCGCAGGACAGGCGCCCGGCACTGAAGCTTTCTTT
d_call: TRBD1
v_call: TRBV5-1
j_call: TRBJ1-1
clone_size: -

cdr3_aa: CASSILGGGYTF
cdr3_nt: TGTGCCAGTAGTATTCTAGGAGGTGGCTACACCTTC
d_call: -
v_call: TRBV19
j_call: TRBJ1-2
clone_size: -

cdr3_aa: CASSGGQAASYEQYF
cdr3_nt: TGTGCCAGCAGTGGGGGACAGGCCGCCTCCTACGAGCAGTACTTC
d_call: TRBD1
v_call: TRBV2
j_call: TRBJ2-7
clone_size: few